The sequence of this T cell receptor beta chain was determined in a study of PD-1 blockade in classical Hodgkin lymphoma. Study findings and constraints: Diminished baseline TCR diversity has been reported in newly diagnosed patients relative to healthy donors.

Time point of the sample: newly diagnosed, previously untreated cHL patient sample. Researchers report purifying CD4+ T cells from thawed PBMCs by magnetic negative selection. Sequencing used immunoSEQ multiplex PCR; TCRdb keeps in-frame clones, though not all of them. The table lists 30,000 to 40,000 clones, 85% to 90% of them singletons. As concerns this clone: The antigen is unknown.

Deletions cut 8 bases from V and 3 bases from J, with 14 bases between. The CDR3 totals 13 residues. From germline, CDR1 is GTSNPN and CDR2 SVGIG (reference sequence). The clonotype was recovered from a human donor with classical Hodgkin lymphoma. Sequencing was performed on CD4+ T cells from blood. The gene calls are TRBV30 and TRBJ1-5, with D possibly being TRBD1 (6 bases). For the CDR3, the DNA is TGTGCCGGGGGCAGCCGATACAATCAGCCCCAGCATTTT. Amino acids: CAGGSRYNQPQHF.